The rows below give T cell receptor beta chains drawn from one sample of a study of tumor and adjacent non-tumor tissue in lung cancer. TCRdb redid the calling of the multiplex PCR reads with MiXCR, one entry per CDR3 protein. The sample lists approximately 44,000 distinct CDR3 sequences; 60% were seen once. Sequenced input: distant non-tumor lung tissue. The origin of the receptors is a man in his forties or fifties with non-small cell lung cancer. Each CDR3 is given without its conserved first and last residue. A D gene is named only where the DNA matches it firmly.

-,TRBV28,TRBJ2-1,ASSLVRELGEQF
-,TRBV2,TRBJ2-7,ASSDGLELKQY
-,TRBV11-2,TRBJ2-6,ARSLDWRRSGANVLT
TRBD1,TRBV29-1,TRBJ1-5,SVGQGGDQPQH
TRBD1,TRBV5-6,TRBJ2-7,ASSSIIRDRTYEQY
TRBD2,TRBV11-3,TRBJ2-1,ASSLGRGEWGVDEQF
-,TRBV4-1,TRBJ2-5,ASSQDGVGQWRGQETQY
-,TRBV2,TRBJ1-1,ASSDERTEAF
TRBD1,TRBV5-1,TRBJ2-3,ASSPEQGARTDTHY
-,TRBV20-1,TRBJ2-1,SPVGHNEQF
-,TRBV6-6,TRBJ1-5,AGISEGTNQPHH
TRBD1,TRBV7-9,TRBJ2-6,ANSLGPGTGETFGANVLT
TRBD2,TRBV6-1,TRBJ2-1,ASSEGWTSEQF
TRBD1,TRBV5-1,TRBJ2-5,ASSFQGDQETQY
TRBD2,TRBV2,TRBJ2-3,ASRVRAGGSDTQY
TRBD1,TRBV12-3/TRBV12-4,TRBJ2-3,ASSGQGSSTDTQY
-,TRBV12-3/TRBV12-4,TRBJ1-1,ASSLGAGFTEAF
TRBD1,TRBV6-1,TRBJ1-5,ASSDPRDRGENGQPQH